These 19 T cell receptor beta chains were all obtained from the same sample, sequenced in a study of blood T cells in healthy people across ages. The authors ran a second PCR of roughly 7 to 11 cycles using a sample-barcoded 5' primer and a J-beta primer mix. TCRdb ran MiXCR on the 5' RACE reads and lists one entry per CDR3 protein. This sample has over 950,000 distinct CDR3 sequences, with about 53% found just once. Sequences were obtained from blood. Every receptor here comes from a woman aged 60-70 years in good health.

Only a few counts were recorded for this clonotype. The chain carries TRBV20-1 and TRBJ2-1; 8 nucleotides align to TRBD1. The CDR3 length is 13 residues. CDR1 and CDR2 (germline): DFQATT, SNEGSKA (reference sequence). J lost 2 bases, V lost 5 bases, and 2 bases had no gene match. The CDR3 reads CSAGQGAYNEQFF. CDR3 coding DNA: TGCAGTGCTGGACAGGGCGCCTACAATGAGCAGTTCTTC.

The sample holds a few counts of this clonotype. One junction end disagrees with the germline gene, perhaps due to a read error. The chain has TRBV12-3 or TRBV12-4 and TRBJ2-3; TRBD2 aligns across 9 bases. The CDR3 is 16 residues long. CDR3 amino acids: CASTTLFSGSTDTQYF. The CDR3 nucleotides are TGTGCCAGCACGACCCTCTTTAGCGGGAGCACCGATACGCAGTATTTT.

The rearrangement links TRBV12-3 or TRBV12-4 to TRBJ2-3, with D hard to call. Between the trimmed V and J ends, which lost 3 bases and 1 base, there was a span of 11 bases. This CDR3 contains 15 residues. The CDR3 is CASSLYGAGTDTQYF. In nucleotides, the CDR3 is TGTGCCAGCAGTTTGTACGGTGCGGGCACAGATACGCAGTATTTT.

DNA of the CDR3: TGTGCCAGCAGCCTCCGGGACAGCTCCTATAATTCACCCCTCCACTTT. Its protein product is CASSLRDSSYNSPLHF. The chain joins TRBV12-1 to TRBJ1-6; the table's D call, TRBD1, was not checked against the DNA. TRBV12-1 is deemed a pseudogene. This CDR3 comprises 16 residues.

The chain has TRBV7-2 and TRBJ1-2; TRBD1 might be the D (5 bases). The CDR3 runs 15 residues. Trimming removed 3 bases at V and 2 bases at J, with 13 bases between. The germline V gene encodes CDR1 SGHTA and CDR2 FQGNSA. CDR3 nucleotide sequence: TGTGCCAGCAGCTTTTTACGCAGGGAAAACTATGGCTACACCTTC. This codes for CASSFLRRENYGYTF.

V is TRBV20-1 and J is TRBJ2-1; D remains unclear. The CDR3 covers 11 residues. Germline V CDR1 and CDR2: DFQATT, SNEGSKA (reference sequence). The CDR3 is CRKDRYNEQFF. CDR3 DNA sequence: TGCAGAAAGGACCGTTACAATGAGCAGTTCTTC.

A few counts support this clonotype. This chain joins TRBV20-1 and TRBJ2-7; D remains unclear. Germline CDR1 reads DFQATT; CDR2 reads SNEGSKA (reference sequence). Trimming removed 1 base at V and 6 bases at J, with 7 bases between. The length of the CDR3 is 11 residues. CDR3 loop: CSARVYSEQYF. CDR3 sequence (DNA): TGCAGTGCTAGAGTGTATAGCGAGCAGTACTTC.

This clonotype has just one count. The gene calls are TRBV10-2 and TRBJ2-7; D not resolved. The ends were cut back, 4 bases at V and 2 bases at J, with 12 bases in the middle. In germline, CDR1 is WSHSY, CDR2 SAAADI. The CDR3 loop spans 14 amino acids. The CDR3 DNA reads TGCGCCAGCAGTGTGATCGGAGCAACCTACGAGCAGTACTTC. This gives the protein CASSVIGATYEQYF.

This clonotype was recorded a few times. This CDR3 reads CASSDHRNPYNEQFF. As DNA, the CDR3 is TGTGCCAGCAGTGATCATCGGAATCCATACAATGAGCAGTTCTTC. The chain combines TRBV25-1 with TRBJ2-1; D gene unclear. From germline, CDR1 is MGHDK and CDR2 SYGVNS. Between the trimmed V and J ends, which lost 3 bases and 4 bases, there was a span of 13 bases. This CDR3 comprises 15 residues.

This rearrangement joins TRBV20-1 to TRBJ2-4; 13 bases map to TRBD2. There are 20 residues in the CDR3. The V and J ends lost 3 bases and 1 base, in that order; junction bases with no gene match: 15. The V gene's germline CDR1 is DFQATT and CDR2 SNEGSKA (reference sequence). For the CDR3, the DNA is TGCAGTGCTAGTTCTTCCTTGGAACTAGCGGGAGGGCCGGCCAAAAACATTCAGTACTTC. Its translation is CSASSSLELAGGPAKNIQYF.

In this sample, this clonotype turned up a few times. The chain employs TRBV6-5 and TRBJ1-4; D perhaps matches TRBD1 (5 bases). The germline V and J ends were trimmed by 0 bases and 1 base, with 9 bases remaining between them. The CDR3 consists of 16 residues. The V gene's germline CDR1 is MNHEY and CDR2 SVGAGI. The CDR3 bases are TGTGCCAGCAGTTACTCCCTAGGGGAAACTAATGAAAAACTGTTTTTT. It encodes CASSYSLGETNEKLFF.

There are a few counts of this clonotype. V is TRBV20-1 and J is TRBJ2-1; unclear D gene. This CDR3 is built from 15 residues. Germline V gives CDR1 DFQATT, CDR2 SNEGSKA (reference sequence). Trimming stripped 3 bases from V and 2 bases from J, with 14 bases between. The CDR3 reads CSASRPGRAYNEQFF. DNA for the CDR3: TGCAGTGCTAGCCGACCAGGAAGGGCCTACAATGAGCAGTTCTTC.

This chain uses TRBV11-2 with TRBJ2-5; D may be TRBD1 or TRBD2 (5 bases each). This CDR3 has 13 amino acids. Trimming stripped 4 bases from V and 5 bases from J, with 11 bases between. Germline V lookup: CDR1 SGHAT, CDR2 FQNNGV. CDR3 in amino acids: CASSSGPKETQYF. Written as DNA, the CDR3 is TGTGCCAGCAGCTCGGGACCAAAGGAGACCCAGTACTTC. Filled out from reference TRBV11-2 and TRBJ2-5, the complete variable domain reads EAGVAQSPRYKIIEKRQSVAFWCNPISGHATLYWYQQILGQGPKLLIQFQNNGVVDDSQLPKDRFSAERLKGVDSTLKIQPAKLEDSAVYLCASSSGPKETQYFGPGTRLLVL.

This chain uses TRBV6-5 with TRBJ2-7; tentative D call: TRBD2 (5 bases). Germline-derived CDR1 and CDR2 are MNHEY and SVGAGI. The CDR3 contains 16 residues. Trimming removed 2 bases at V and 3 bases at J, with 17 bases between. CDR3 DNA sequence: TGTGCCAGCAGTTACGAGACAATCACGGCGGGCTACGAGCAGTACTTC. The encoded protein is CASSYETITAGYEQYF.

As for this clonotype: A read error may account for a junction end that differs from germline. The CDR3 DNA sequence: TGTGCCAGCACCTTAAGGGGGGCTGAAGCTTTCTTT. It specifies CASTLRGAEAFF. The rearrangement links TRBV7-9 to TRBJ1-1; maybe TRBD1 (6 bases). The CDR3 runs 12 residues. Germline CDR1 SEHNR, CDR2 FQNEAQ (reference sequence).

This clonotype was detected only once. This chain joins TRBV12-3 or TRBV12-4 and TRBJ2-7, with D possibly being TRBD2 (6 bases). V lost 8 bases, J lost 3 bases, and 14 bases lay in between. The CDR3 loop spans 13 amino acids. The CDR3 bases are TGTGCCAGCGGGACTTCCTTCGACTACGAGCAGTACTTC. This gives the protein CASGTSFDYEQYF.

This clonotype was observed a few times. V usage is TRBV7-2 and J usage is TRBJ2-5; D gene ambiguous. This CDR3 is built from 12 residues. CDR1 is SGHTA, CDR2 FQGNSA, per germline. V lost 2 bases to trimming and J lost 11 bases, with 12 bases between them. The CDR3 region is CASSLNRNEQYF. The CDR3 coding sequence is TGTGCCAGCAGCTTAAACCGCAATGAGCAGTACTTC.

In its sample, this clonotype was seen a few times. The chain links TRBV10-3 to TRBJ2-5; 7 bases map to TRBD1. Trimming removed 5 bases from V and 3 bases from J; junction bases left unmatched: 6. The V gene's germline CDR1 is ENHRY and CDR2 SYGVKD. CDR3 size: 14 residues. In nucleotides, the CDR3 is TGTGCCATCAGTCGAGGGGACAGCAAAGAGACCCAGTACTTC. Its protein is CAISRGDSKETQYF.

The CDR3 protein is CASRPRRQGDEKLFF. DNA of the CDR3: TGTGCCAGCAGACCAAGACGGCAGGGGGATGAAAAACTGTTTTTT. The rearrangement uses TRBV12-3 or TRBV12-4 and TRBJ1-4; 7 bases agree with TRBD1. V dropped 6 bases and J dropped 6; count of bases not matched to a gene: 10. The CDR3 length is 15 residues.